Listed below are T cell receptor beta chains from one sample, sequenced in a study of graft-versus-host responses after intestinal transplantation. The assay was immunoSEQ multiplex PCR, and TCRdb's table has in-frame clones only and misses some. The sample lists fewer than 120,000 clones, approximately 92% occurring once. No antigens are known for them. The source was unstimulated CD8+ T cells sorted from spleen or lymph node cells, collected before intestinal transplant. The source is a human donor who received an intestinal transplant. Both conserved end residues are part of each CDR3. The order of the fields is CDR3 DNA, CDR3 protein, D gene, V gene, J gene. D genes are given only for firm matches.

TGTGCTAGCAGCAGCAGGATCCAAGAGACCCAGTACTTC	CASSSRIQETQYF	NA	TRBV7-7	TRBJ2-5
TGTGCCAGCCAGGGGGCCCTGAACACTGAAGCTTTCTTT	CASQGALNTEAFF	TRBD1	TRBV6-1	TRBJ1-1
TGTGCCAGCAGTCGGATAAGTGGCGAGCAGTACTTC	CASSRISGEQYF	NA	TRBV27	TRBJ2-7
TGTGCCAGCAGTTACTCCCCCAGAAACACTGAAGCTTTCTTT	CASSYSPRNTEAFF	NA	TRBV6-5	TRBJ1-1
TGTGCCAGCAGCCAAGAATGGGATCAGTTCGACGAGCAGTACTTC	CASSQEWDQFDEQYF	NA	TRBV4-2	TRBJ2-7
TGTGCCAGTAGTATAGGACCGGGACTTCTCACCGGGGAGCTGTTTTTT	CASSIGPGLLTGELFF	NA	TRBV19	TRBJ2-2
TGTGCCAGCAACCTAGCGGGAGGGAACAATGAGCAGTTCTTC	CASNLAGGNNEQFF	TRBD2	TRBV6-1	TRBJ2-1
TGTGCCAGCTCACCAAGATCCGGGAGGGCGTGGGAGACCCAGTACTTC	CASSPRSGRAWETQYF	TRBD2	TRBV18	TRBJ2-5
TGTGCTAGTGGTTTCATGACAGGGGACGGCAATCAGCCCCAGCATTTT	CASGFMTGDGNQPQHF	TRBD1	TRBV12-5	TRBJ1-5
TGTGCCAGTAGGATAACGAACACTGAAGCTTTCTTT	CASRITNTEAFF	NA	TRBV19	TRBJ1-1
TGTGCCAGCACCCTTAGCGGGCGGTCGGCCAAAAACATTCAGTACTTC	CASTLSGRSAKNIQYF	TRBD2	TRBV2	TRBJ2-4